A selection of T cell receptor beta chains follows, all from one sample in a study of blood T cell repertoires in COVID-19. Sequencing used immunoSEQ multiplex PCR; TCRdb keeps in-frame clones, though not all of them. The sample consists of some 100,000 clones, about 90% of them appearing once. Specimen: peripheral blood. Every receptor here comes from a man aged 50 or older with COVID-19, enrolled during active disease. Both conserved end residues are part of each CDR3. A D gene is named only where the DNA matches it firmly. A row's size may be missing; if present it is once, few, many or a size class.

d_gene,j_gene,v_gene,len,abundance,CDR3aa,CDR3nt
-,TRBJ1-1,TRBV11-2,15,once,CASSSLTVMNTEAFF,TGTGCCAGCAGTTCTCTTACGGTGATGAACACTGAAGCTTTCTTT
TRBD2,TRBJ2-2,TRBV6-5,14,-,CASRWRGDTGELFF,TGTGCCAGCAGGTGGCGGGGGGACACCGGGGAGCTGTTTTTT
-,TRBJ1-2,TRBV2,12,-,CASSVQEDGYTF,TGTGCCAGCAGTGTGCAGGAAGATGGCTACACCTTC
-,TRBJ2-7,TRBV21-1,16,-,CASSKEGDRGSREQYF,TGTGCCAGCAGCAAAGAGGGGGACAGGGGTTCGCGGGAGCAGTACTTC
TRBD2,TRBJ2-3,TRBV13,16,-,CASSMLSGGLTDTQYF,TGTGCCAGCAGCATGCTAAGCGGGGGACTGACAGATACGCAGTATTTT
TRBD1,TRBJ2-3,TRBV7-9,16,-,CASSSLWTGSTDTQYF,TGTGCCAGCAGCTCGCTATGGACAGGCTCCACAGATACGCAGTATTTT
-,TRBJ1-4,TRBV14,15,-,CASSPYGTINEKLFF,TGTGCCAGCAGCCCCTACGGGACAATTAATGAAAAACTGTTTTTT
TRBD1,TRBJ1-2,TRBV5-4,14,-,CASSSTDRAYGYTF,TGTGCCAGCAGCTCAACGGACAGGGCGTATGGCTACACCTTC
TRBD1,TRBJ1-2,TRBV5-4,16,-,CASSLARDRATYGYTF,TGTGCCAGCAGCTTGGCCCGGGACAGGGCTACCTATGGCTACACCTTC
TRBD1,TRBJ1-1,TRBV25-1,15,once,CASSTLRDRNTEAFF,TGTGCCAGCAGTACCCTCCGGGACAGAAACACTGAAGCTTTCTTT
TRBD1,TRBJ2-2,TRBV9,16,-,CASSLRQGPNTGELFF,TGTGCCAGCAGCCTCAGACAGGGTCCGAACACCGGGGAGCTGTTTTTT
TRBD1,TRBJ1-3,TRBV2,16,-,CASSEGTGNSGNTIYF,TGTGCCAGCAGTGAAGGGACAGGGAACTCTGGAAACACCATATATTTT
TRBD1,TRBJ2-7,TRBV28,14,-,CASSLTGQIMEQYF,TGTGCCAGCAGTTTAACGGGACAGATTATGGAGCAGTACTTC
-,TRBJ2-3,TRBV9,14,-,CASSVGLTKDTQYF,TGTGCCAGCAGCGTAGGTCTAACTAAAGATACGCAGTATTTT
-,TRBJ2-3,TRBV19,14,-,CASSRTASTDTQYF,TGTGCCAGTAGTCGGACAGCGAGCACAGATACGCAGTATTTT
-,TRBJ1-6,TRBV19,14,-,CASSPQAHSGPLHF,TGTGCCAGTAGTCCACAGGCCCACAGTGGCCCCCTCCACTTT
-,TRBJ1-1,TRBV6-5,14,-,CATKKQALNTEAFF,TGTGCCACCAAAAAACAGGCGTTGAACACTGAAGCTTTCTTT
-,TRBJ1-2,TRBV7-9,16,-,CASSPQGGKRTYGYTF,TGTGCCAGCAGCCCCCAAGGGGGAAAAAGGACCTATGGCTACACCTTC
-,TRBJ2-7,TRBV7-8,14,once,CASSLGGIAYEQYF,TGTGCCAGCAGCTTAGGGGGCATAGCCTACGAGCAGTACTTC
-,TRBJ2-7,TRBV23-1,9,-,CAEGGLPDF,TGCGCCGAGGGGGGGCTCCCGGACTTC
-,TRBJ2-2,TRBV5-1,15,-,CASSSVADSTGELFF,TGCGCCAGCAGCTCTGTAGCGGATTCCACCGGGGAGCTGTTTTTT
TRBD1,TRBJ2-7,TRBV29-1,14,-,CSVRSGQGAHEQYF,TGCAGCGTTCGGTCGGGACAGGGGGCCCACGAGCAGTACTTC
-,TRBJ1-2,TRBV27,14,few,CASRPSGSNYGYTF,TGTGCCAGCAGGCCTAGCGGATCTAACTATGGCTACACCTTC
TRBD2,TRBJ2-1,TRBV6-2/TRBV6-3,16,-,CASSRSPSGSYNEQFF,TGTGCCAGCAGCCGTTCCCCTAGCGGGAGCTACAATGAGCAGTTCTTC
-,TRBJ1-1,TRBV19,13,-,CASSILDTHEAFF,TGTGCCAGTAGTATTCTGGACACCCACGAAGCTTTCTTT
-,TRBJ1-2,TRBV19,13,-,CASRDTDIYGYTF,TGTGCCAGCCGGGACACGGATATCTATGGCTACACCTTC
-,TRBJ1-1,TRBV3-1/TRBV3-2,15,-,CASSQQGRAWTEAFF,TGTGCCAGCAGCCAGCAGGGCCGGGCTTGGACTGAAGCTTTCTTT
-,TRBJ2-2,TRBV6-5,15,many,CASSYSGQNTGELFF,TGTGCCAGCAGTTACTCGGGACAAAACACCGGGGAGCTGTTTTTT
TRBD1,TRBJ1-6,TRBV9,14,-,CASSVGTANSPLHF,TGTGCCAGCAGCGTCGGGACAGCCAATTCACCCCTCCACTTT
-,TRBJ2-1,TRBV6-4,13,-,CASSAQGLNEQFF,TGTGCCAGCAGTGCCCAGGGGTTGAATGAGCAGTTCTTC
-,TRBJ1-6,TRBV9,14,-,CASSKQWINSPLHF,TGTGCCAGCAGCAAACAGTGGATTAATTCACCCCTCCACTTT
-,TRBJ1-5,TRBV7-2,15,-,CASSLVSGGRQPQHF,TGTGCCAGCAGCTTAGTGTCGGGGGGAAGGCAGCCCCAGCATTTT
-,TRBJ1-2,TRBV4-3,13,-,CASSQQGNYGYTF,TGCGCCAGCAGCCAACAGGGGAACTATGGCTACACCTTC
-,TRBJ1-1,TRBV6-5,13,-,CASRRVGGDEAFF,TGTGCCAGCAGACGAGTTGGGGGGGATGAAGCTTTCTTT
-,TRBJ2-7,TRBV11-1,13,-,CASSSGQSYEQYF,TGTGCCAGCAGTTCAGGACAGAGCTACGAGCAGTACTTC
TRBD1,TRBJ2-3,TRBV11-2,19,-,CASSLRPTIGTVAPDTQYF,TGTGCCAGCAGCTTAAGGCCCACAATCGGGACAGTCGCCCCAGATACGCAGTATTTT
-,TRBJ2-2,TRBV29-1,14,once,CSARGAGLTGELFF,TGCAGCGCCCGGGGGGCGGGTCTCACCGGGGAGCTGTTTTTT
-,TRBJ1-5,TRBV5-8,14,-,CASSLAWGRQPQHF,TGTGCCAGCAGCTTGGCCTGGGGGCGTCAGCCCCAGCATTTT
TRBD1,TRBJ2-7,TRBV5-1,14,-,CASSRGQGSYEQYF,TGCGCCAGCAGCAGGGGACAGGGGAGCTACGAGCAGTACTTC
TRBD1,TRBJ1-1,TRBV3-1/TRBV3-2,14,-,CASSQARDSMAAFF,TGTGCCAGCAGCCAAGCCCGGGACAGCATGGCAGCTTTCTTT
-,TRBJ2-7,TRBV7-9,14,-,CASSLDQGTYEQYF,TGTGCCAGCAGCTTAGATCAGGGCACCTACGAGCAGTACTTC
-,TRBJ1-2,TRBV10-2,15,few,CASSERGKGGYGYTF,TGCGCCAGCAGTGAAAGGGGAAAGGGTGGCTATGGCTACACCTTC
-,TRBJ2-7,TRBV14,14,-,CASSQDFGRVEQYF,TGTGCCAGCAGCCAAGACTTCGGGAGAGTCGAGCAGTACTTC
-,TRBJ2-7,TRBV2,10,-,CASALGEQYF,TGTGCCAGCGCCCTAGGAGAGCAGTACTTC
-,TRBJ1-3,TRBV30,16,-,CAWSPTPRYSGNTIYF,TGTGCCTGGAGTCCCACCCCGCGTTACTCTGGAAACACCATATATTTT
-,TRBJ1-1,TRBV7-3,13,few,CASSLKAGAEAFF,TGTGCCAGCAGCTTAAAGGCAGGTGCTGAAGCTTTCTTT
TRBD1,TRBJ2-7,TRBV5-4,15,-,CASRKGGAQTYEQYF,TGTGCCAGCAGGAAAGGGGGCGCCCAGACCTACGAGCAGTACTTC
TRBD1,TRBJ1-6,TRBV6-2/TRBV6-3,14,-,CASSRQGVYSPLHF,TGTGCCAGCAGCCGACAGGGAGTTTATTCACCCCTCCACTTT
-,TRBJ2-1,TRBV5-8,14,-,CASILEGLNHEQFF,TGTGCCAGCATCCTTGAGGGCCTTAACCATGAGCAGTTCTTC
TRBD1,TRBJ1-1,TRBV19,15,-,CASSTLDREGAEAFF,TGTGCCAGTAGTACCCTCGACAGGGAAGGAGCTGAAGCTTTCTTT
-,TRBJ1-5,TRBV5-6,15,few,CASSLGGRLNQPQHF,TGTGCCAGCAGCTTGGGGGGCAGGCTGAATCAGCCCCAGCATTTT
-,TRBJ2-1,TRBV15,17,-,CATSRRPTGNPTYEQFF,TGTGCCACCAGCAGGAGACCCACAGGGAACCCTACATATGAGCAGTTCTTC
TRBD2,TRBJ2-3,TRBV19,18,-,CASSIDRGSGVGLGTQYF,TGTGCCAGTAGTATAGATCGTGGTAGCGGGGTCGGGCTAGGTACGCAGTATTTT
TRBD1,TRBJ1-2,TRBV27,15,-,CASRASGGAGYGYTF,TGTGCCAGCAGGGCCTCAGGGGGCGCAGGGTATGGCTACACCTTC
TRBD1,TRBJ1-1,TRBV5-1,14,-,CASSPWTGNTEAFF,TGCGCCAGCAGCCCCTGGACAGGAAACACTGAAGCTTTCTTT
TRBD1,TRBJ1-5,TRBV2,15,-,CASSPGGTSNQPQHF,TGTGCCAGCAGTCCAGGGGGTACGAGCAATCAGCCCCAGCATTTT
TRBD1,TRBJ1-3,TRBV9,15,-,CASSVDGTGGNTIYF,TGTGCCAGCAGCGTAGATGGGACAGGGGGAAACACCATATATTTT
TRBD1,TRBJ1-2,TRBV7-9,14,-,CASSLDRGSYGYTF,TGTGCCAGCAGCCTTGACAGGGGGAGCTATGGCTACACCTTC
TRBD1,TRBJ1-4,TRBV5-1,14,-,CASSPTGGGEKLFF,TGCGCCAGCAGCCCAACAGGGGGTGGCGAAAAACTGTTTTTT